The 20 T cell receptor beta chains given below trace back to one sample, sequenced in a study of regulatory T cells in long-lasting Graves disease. Time point meaning: newly diagnosed GD, antithyroid drugs for less than 3 months. The authors made the TCR library using RNA they extracted from PBMCs. Investigators prepared the TCR beta libraries by applying iRepertoire HTBI primers and Arm-PCR of CDR3 regions. TCRdb ran MiXCR on the multiplex PCR reads and lists one entry per CDR3 protein. The sample consists of 410,000 or so distinct CDR3 sequences, 15% of them appearing once. This same sample was also taken into another study, of T cells in Graves' hyperthyroidism and ophthalmopathy.

Source: peripheral blood mononuclear cells (PBMCs), taken at new diagnosis, from a patient treated with antithyroid drugs. The receptor source for this set is a woman in her 30s with Graves disease.

Ten or more counts support this clonotype. The chain combines TRBV28 with TRBJ1-2; D gene ambiguous. The ends were cut back, 5 bases at V and 8 bases at J, with 12 bases in the middle. The CDR3 totals 12 residues. Germline CDR1 and CDR2: MDHEN and SYDVKM. CDR3 sequence: CASSGRAGGYTF. CDR3 nucleotide sequence: TGTGCCAGCAGTGGACGGGCGGGCGGCTACACCTTC.

The CDR3 bases are TGTGCCAGTAGTAAGAAACCAGGGATCTTAAACTACGAGCAGTACTTC. This codes for CASSKKPGILNYEQYF. The gene calls are TRBV19 and TRBJ2-7; perhaps TRBD1 as D (5 bases). V lost 4 bases, J lost 3 bases, and 19 bases lay in between. CDR3 length: 16 amino acids. The germline V gene encodes CDR1 LNHDA and CDR2 SQIVND (reference sequence).

Regarding this clonotype: A far larger clone is just one base off, so this is likely a read error. CDR3 nucleotide sequence: TGTGCCAGCAGTTTAAATTCTGGCCCCCAGGAGACCCAGTTCTTC. The encoded protein is CASSLNSGPQETQFF. The chain has TRBV11-3 and TRBJ2-1; D uncertain. The germline CDR1 and CDR2 sequences are SGHNT and YENEEA. CDR3 size: 15 residues. V lost 6 bases, J lost 13 bases, and 25 bases lay in between.

This sequence joins TRBV19 and TRBJ2-6, with 7 bases lining up with TRBD1. Germline trimming cut 10 bases from V and 0 bases from J; bases unmatched to any gene: 9. Germline loops: CDR1 LNHDA, CDR2 SQIVND (reference sequence). The CDR3 length is 16 residues. The CDR3 DNA reads TGTGCCACCCCCGGGACAGCTAGCTCTGGGGCCAACGTCCTGACTTTC. Protein sequence: CATPGTASSGANVLTF.

The chain has TRBV12-3 or TRBV12-4 and TRBJ1-2; D call uncertain. The V end was cut by 7 bases, the J end by 2 bases, with 11 bases between. The CDR3 runs 13 residues. As DNA, the CDR3 is TGTGCCAGCAAAGATGGTTACAACTATGGCTACACCTTC. This sequence encodes CASKDGYNYGYTF.

This clonotype was counted only a few times. The chain links TRBV5-6 to TRBJ2-1; D gene ambiguous. The CDR3 runs to 14 residues. Looked up from germline, CDR1 is SGHDT and CDR2 is YYEEEE. V lost 1 base to trimming and J lost 3 bases, with 8 bases between them. The CDR3 spells CASSLNLDYNEQFF. The CDR3 region has the DNA TGTGCCAGCAGCTTGAATTTAGACTACAATGAGCAGTTCTTC.

This clonotype was seen a few times. This sequence joins TRBV7-6 and TRBJ1-3; no firm D call. This CDR3 region has 14 residues. Trimming took 1 base from V and 4 from J, leaving 8 bases between them. Germline CDR1 reads SGHVS; CDR2 reads FNYEAQ. The CDR3 is CASSLVADGNTIYF. The CDR3 coding sequence is TGTGCCAGCAGCTTAGTGGCGGACGGAAACACCATATATTTT.

At least ten counts were recorded for this clonotype. The rearrangement links TRBV3-1 to TRBJ2-2; no clear D gene. Germline CDR1 and CDR2: LGHDT and YNNKEL (reference sequence). Deletions cut 4 bases from V and 3 bases from J, with 6 bases between. The CDR3 is 13 residues long. The CDR3 reads CASSRDYTGELFF. The CDR3 coding sequence is TGTGCCAGCAGCCGGGATTACACCGGGGAGCTGTTTTTT.

This clonotype was detected ten times or more. The chain uses TRBV28 and TRBJ2-7; no firm D call. In germline, CDR1 is MDHEN, CDR2 SYDVKM. Trimming left V 5 bases short and J 8 bases short, with 10 bases between. The CDR3 has 11 amino acids. CDR3 loop: CASSRSSQQYF. The CDR3, as DNA: TGTGCCAGCAGTCGTAGCAGCCAGCAGTACTTC.

This clonotype was detected a few times. V gene TRBV5-6 combines with J gene TRBJ2-5; 10 bases are a match to TRBD1. This CDR3 has 19 residues. With V trimmed by 4 bases and J by 0 bases, 15 bases remained unmatched. Germline V gives CDR1 SGHDT, CDR2 YYEEEE. The CDR3 DNA is TGTGCCAGCAGCCCTACCGGTGGACAGGGGGTTGGGGACCAAGAGACCCAGTACTTC. Its translation: CASSPTGGQGVGDQETQYF.

In this sample, this clonotype turned up a few times. CDR3 DNA: TGTGCCAGCAGCCCCCGGGGTGGCGCGGGCGAGCAGTACTTC. Residues: CASSPRGGAGEQYF. The chain is built from TRBV7-2 and TRBJ2-7, with D tentatively TRBD2 (5 bases). Germline CDR1 SGHTA, CDR2 FQGNSA. The CDR3 has 14 amino acids. V lost 5 bases to trimming and J lost 6 bases, with 17 bases between them.

In this sample, this clonotype turned up many times. V and J are TRBV6-2 or TRBV6-3 and TRBJ1-1; D unresolved. The V gene lost 5 bases and the J gene lost 3 bases, with 10 bases spanning the gap. CDR1 is MNHEY, CDR2 SVGEGT, per germline. This CDR3 has 13 amino acids. For the CDR3, the DNA is TGTGCCAGCAGTGGTCTCCTAGACACTGAAGCTTTCTTT. Amino acid sequence: CASSGLLDTEAFF.

In this sample, this clonotype turned up many times. The chain couples TRBV11-2 to TRBJ1-4; the D gene is possibly TRBD1 (5 bases). V was clipped by 5 bases and J by 7 bases, with 14 bases between them. The CDR3 length is 14 residues. Germline CDR1 is SGHAT and CDR2 is FQNNGV. CDR3 coding DNA: TGTGCCAGCAGCCGATCAGGGTTCTTTGAAAAACTGTTTTTT. This translates into CASSRSGFFEKLFF.

The rearrangement links TRBV15 to TRBJ1-5; 8 nucleotides agree with TRBD1. The trim removed 3 bases at V and 5 bases at J, leaving 6 bases unmatched. CDR3 length: 15 amino acids. Germline values: CDR1 LNHNV, CDR2 YYDKDF (reference sequence). Written as DNA, the CDR3 is TGTGCCACCAGCAGTAAAACAGGGGGGGATCAGCCCCAGCATTTT. It codes for CATSSKTGGDQPQHF.

This clonotype has a count of ten or more. The chain uses TRBV19 and TRBJ1-1; 9 bases are a match to TRBD1. Germline CDR1 and CDR2: LNHDA and SQIVND (reference sequence). This CDR3 has 15 amino acids. The CDR3 DNA is TGTGCTACGCGCGTAGGACAGGGGACGAACACTGAAGCTTTCTTT. Translation gives CATRVGQGTNTEAFF.

On this clonotype itself: The junction does not match germline at one end; this may be a read error. The genes are TRBV12-3 or TRBV12-4 and TRBJ1-3, with D uncertain. The CDR3 covers 14 residues. The CDR3 here is CASSRVSSENTIYF. The CDR3 coding sequence is TGTGCCAGCAGTAGAGTAAGCTCTGAAAACACCATATATTTT.

This clonotype was detected ten times or more. In nucleotides, the CDR3 is TGCAGTGCTAGAGGCGAGGGGCTAGCGGGAGGGCTAGCCAAAAACATTCAGTACTTC. It encodes CSARGEGLAGGLAKNIQYF. The chain uses TRBV20-1 and TRBJ2-4; 12 positions agree with TRBD2. The CDR3 has 19 residues. Germline V CDR1 and CDR2: DFQATT, SNEGSKA (reference sequence). V lost 1 base, J lost 0 bases, and 10 bases stayed unmatched.

This clonotype was counted many times. This rearrangement joins TRBV11-3 to TRBJ2-3, with D perhaps matching TRBD1 (5 bases). Germline V CDR1 and CDR2: SGHNT, YENEEA. The CDR3 has 16 amino acids. With 1 base removed from V and 1 base from J, the gap between germline ends came to 12 bases. CDR3 loop: CASSLARGAGTDTQYF. The CDR3 bases are TGTGCCAGCAGCTTAGCTAGGGGCGCGGGCACAGATACGCAGTATTTT.

This clonotype was picked up a small number of times. This may come from a read error, since a much larger clone is one base off. J is TRBJ2-1 and V is TRBV11-2; D possibly uses TRBD1 or TRBD2 (5 bases each). Germline V lookup: CDR1 SGHAT, CDR2 FQNNGV. The CDR3 is 13 amino acids. V was shortened by 5 bases and J by 12 bases, with 17 bases between the two germline ends. The CDR3 DNA sequence: TGTGCCAGCAGCCGCGATGAGGGGCGTGGGCAGTTCTTC. This codes for CASSRDEGRGQFF.

At least ten counts were recorded for this clonotype. The genes are TRBV7-2 and TRBJ2-3; no clear D. This CDR3 is built from 15 residues. CDR1 SGHTA and CDR2 FQGNSA come from the germline V gene. Trimming cost V 10 bases and J 2 bases, with 19 bases left between them. CDR3 sequence: CAITLRAFYTDTQYF. CDR3 sequence (DNA): TGTGCCATTACTCTCCGGGCTTTTTACACAGATACGCAGTATTTT.